Listed below are T cell receptor beta chains from one sample, sequenced in a study of PD-1 blockade in classical Hodgkin lymphoma. Here immunoSEQ multiplex PCR was the method, and the copy in TCRdb shows in-frame clones only, minus some. The sample lists approximately 34,000 clones; around 82% were seen once. Material: peripheral blood mononuclear cells (PBMCs), obtained at baseline. These receptors came from a human donor with classical Hodgkin lymphoma. The CDR3 runs from the conserved cysteine through the conserved F or W. Clone size appears in some rows only: once, few, many, or a class for an expanded clone.

abundance,v_gene,CDR3aa
.,TRBV27,CASSLSRGQGETQYF
few,TRBV11-3,CASAINQGGSSYNSPLHF
.,TRBV19,CASSIRGQELFF
.,TRBV6-5,CASSPDILLNYGYTF
once,TRBV6-5,CASSYSILPSYEQYF
.,TRBV15,CATSRDVLLAKNIQYF
once,TRBV9,CASSPGSSSYNSPLHF
.,TRBV28,CASSLFGTLTNEQFF
.,TRBV4-2,CASSPGLAGGRADTQYF
.,TRBV11-3,CASSPVRTTDTQYF
.,TRBV2,CASSRLLADTDTQYF
.,TRBV30,CAWSVRWGLGTDTQYF
once,TRBV7-2,CASTQDFGQPQHF
.,TRBV18,CASSPLGPETQYF
.,TRBV18,CASSLTRGNTEAFF
.,TRBV14,CASSQEGGGFYNEQFF
once,TRBV9,CASGGGSGNQPQHF
.,TRBV6-5,CASRPSGANVLTF
.,TRBV6-1,CASSEDLRKETQYF
.,TRBV9,CASSVGRVAGGLGTQYF
once,TRBV7-2,CASSARDKPEYF
.,TRBV5-1,CASSLGVSGEKLFF
.,TRBV6-1,CASSEYPGFSNQPQHF
.,TRBV2,CASSPDSFGTGELFF
.,TRBV18,CASSPVGPANTGELFF
.,TRBV7-2,CASSLVLGEKLFF
.,TRBV6-5,CASRGTPNLDGYTF
.,TRBV7-2,CASSLEASGPEAFF
once,TRBV4-2,CASSQISKTVQYF
.,TRBV10-3,CAISETGINEKLFF
.,TRBV5-1,CASSGGGVGTEAFF
.,TRBV5-1,CASSPGQGAEETQYF
.,TRBV27,CASTLSRGTGELFF
.,TRBV27,CASSLSRTGPYNEQFF
.,TRBV9,CASSGGGTSVDYGYTF
few,TRBV5-1,CASSRTGVNEKLFF
.,TRBV19,CASSIGLAGHEQFF
.,TRBV19,CASSIKGGIGHGYTF
.,TRBV27,CASSSGGSNQPQHF
.,TRBV7-2,CASSLALGASEKLFF
.,TRBV5-6,CASSIDRIRNSPLHF
few,TRBV11-3,CASSLTRGGDEQFF
.,TRBV21-1,CASSGGLGPTDTQYF
.,TRBV25-1,CASTSRPDLGYGYTF
.,TRBV29-1,CSVRDNEQFF
few,TRBV19,CASGQMMNTEAFF
.,TRBV29-1,CSVGTSGQETQYF
.,TRBV18,CASSSSGANTEAFF
.,TRBV7-2,CASSPRAFGETQYF
.,TRBV30,CASDRGYEQYF
.,TRBV6-6,CASSYLATQYF